This T cell receptor beta chain was observed in a study of blood T cell repertoires in COVID-19. This table comes from immunoSEQ multiplex PCR, and its TCRdb copy is limited to in-frame clones, with some not included. The sample lists more than 12,000 clones, approximately 92% occurring once. Germline V gene lookup returns CDR1 LGHNA and CDR2 YNFKEQ. The CDR3 is 15 amino acids. With 0 bases clipped from V and 3 bases from J, the junction kept 5 bases outside the gene matches. Input material: peripheral blood. J is TRBJ2-7 and V is TRBV4-2; 7 nucleotides match TRBD1. The TCR comes from a human donor in a cohort sampled during active COVID-19. CDR3 bases: TGTGCCAGCAGCCAAGACCCAGACAGGGACTACGAGCAGTACTTC. This codes for CASSQDPDRDYEQYF.